This T cell receptor beta chain emerged from a study of vaccination and CD4 T cells after COVID-19. V lost 0 bases, J lost 1 base, and 9 bases lay in between. Germline assignment: CDR1 MNHEY and CDR2 SVGAGI. The length of the CDR3 is 15 residues. The Oncomine TCR Beta short-read assay was what sequenced the DNA obtained from cultured CD4+ T cells. One entry per CDR3 protein results from TCRdb running MiXCR on the PCR reads. The repertoire holds roughly 16,000 distinct CDR3 sequences, with 75% to 80% as singletons. The treatment is: roughly 10-day PBMC culture with coronavirus spike peptide pools or control peptides (ViraFEST assay). Only one count was recorded for this clonotype. Its antigen is as yet unknown.

The sample in question was CD4+ T cells from blood, cultured in vitro, obtained after SARS-CoV-2 vaccination. The receptor comes from a human donor who received a COVID-19 vaccine. The J gene is TRBJ1-1, the V gene TRBV6-5; no firm D call. The CDR3 is CASSYSGGPNTEAFF. CDR3 coding DNA: TGTGCCAGCAGTTACTCAGGAGGCCCGAACACTGAAGCTTTCTTT.